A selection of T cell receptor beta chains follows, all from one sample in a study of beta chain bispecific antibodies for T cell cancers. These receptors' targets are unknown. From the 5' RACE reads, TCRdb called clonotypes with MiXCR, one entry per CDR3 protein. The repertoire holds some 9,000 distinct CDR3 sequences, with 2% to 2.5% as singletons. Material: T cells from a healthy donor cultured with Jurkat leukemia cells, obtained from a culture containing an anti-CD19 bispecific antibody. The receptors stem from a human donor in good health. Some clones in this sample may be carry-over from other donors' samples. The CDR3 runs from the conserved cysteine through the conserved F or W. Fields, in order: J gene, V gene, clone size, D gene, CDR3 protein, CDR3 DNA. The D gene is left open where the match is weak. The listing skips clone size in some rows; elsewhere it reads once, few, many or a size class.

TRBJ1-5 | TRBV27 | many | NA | CASSPDRRSNQPQHF | TGTGCCAGCAGTCCCGACAGGCGGAGCAATCAGCCCCAGCATTTT
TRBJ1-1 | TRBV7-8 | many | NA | CASSMGLAHEAFF | TGTGCCAGCAGCATGGGACTGGCGCATGAAGCTTTCTTT
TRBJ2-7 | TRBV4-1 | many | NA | CASSQGEGDRSYEQYF | TGCGCCAGCAGCCAAGGTGAGGGGGACCGCTCCTACGAGCAGTACTTC
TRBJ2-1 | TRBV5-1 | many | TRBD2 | CASSAGVREQFF | TGCGCCAGCAGCGCGGGGGTTCGGGAGCAGTTCTTC
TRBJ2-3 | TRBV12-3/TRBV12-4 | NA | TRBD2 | CASRPPPLAGYTDTQYF | TGTGCCAGCAGACCCCCCCCACTAGCGGGATACACAGATACGCAGTATTTT
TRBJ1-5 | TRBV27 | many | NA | CASSEQGTHQPQHF | TGTGCCAGCAGTGAACAGGGAACCCATCAGCCCCAGCATTTT
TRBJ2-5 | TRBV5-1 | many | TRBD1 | CASSLEGQIIPETQYF | TGCGCCAGCAGCTTGGAGGGACAGATAATTCCGGAGACCCAGTACTTC
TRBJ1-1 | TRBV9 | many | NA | CASSVDDSRTEAFF | TGTGCCAGCAGCGTAGACGACAGCCGGACTGAAGCTTTCTTT
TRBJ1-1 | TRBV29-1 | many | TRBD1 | CSERRQGSTEAFF | TGCAGCGAGCGACGACAGGGATCCACTGAAGCTTTCTTT
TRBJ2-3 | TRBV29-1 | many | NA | CSVEWGPASTDTQYF | TGCAGCGTTGAATGGGGGCCAGCTAGCACAGATACGCAGTATTTT
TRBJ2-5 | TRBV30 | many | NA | CAWSVPSISVTAYQETQYF | TGTGCCTGGAGTGTACCGTCTATTAGTGTGACTGCGTACCAAGAGACCCAGTACTTC
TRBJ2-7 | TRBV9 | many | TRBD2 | CASSGSGARGEQYF | TGTGCCAGCAGCGGTAGCGGGGCCAGGGGTGAGCAGTACTTC
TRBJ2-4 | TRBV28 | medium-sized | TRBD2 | CASSGGSLAKNIQYF | TGTGCCAGCTCGGGGGGATCACTAGCCAAAAACATTCAGTACTTC
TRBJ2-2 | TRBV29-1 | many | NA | CSVTLMGTGELFF | TGCAGCGTTACGCTGATGGGCACCGGGGAGCTGTTTTTT
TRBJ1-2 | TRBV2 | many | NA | CASSGNLGVYGYTF | TGTGCCAGCAGTGGGAACCTGGGGGTCTATGGCTACACCTTC
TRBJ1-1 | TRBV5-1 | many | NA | CASSIRTDPNTEAFF | TGCGCCAGCAGCATCCGGACGGACCCCAACACTGAAGCTTTCTTT
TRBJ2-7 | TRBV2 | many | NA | CASSEALQDPYEQYF | TGTGCCAGCAGTGAAGCGCTTCAGGATCCCTACGAGCAGTACTTC
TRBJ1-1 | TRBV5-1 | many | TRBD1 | CASSILQGAPTMNTEAFF | TGCGCCAGCAGCATTCTACAGGGGGCACCTACTATGAACACTGAAGCTTTCTTT
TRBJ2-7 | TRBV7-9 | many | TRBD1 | CASSFPQGAYEQYF | TGTGCCAGCAGCTTTCCCCAGGGGGCCTACGAGCAGTACTTC
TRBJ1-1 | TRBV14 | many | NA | CASSPTEGLNTEAFF | TGTGCCAGCAGCCCGACGGAGGGACTGAACACTGAAGCTTTCTTT
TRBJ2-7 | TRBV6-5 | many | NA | CASRIPGRQAEQYF | TGTGCCAGCAGAATTCCGGGACGGCAAGCCGAGCAGTACTTC
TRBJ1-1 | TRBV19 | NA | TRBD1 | CASSRDVTGENVAFF | TGTGCCAGTAGCCGCGACGTCACAGGGGAGAATGTAGCTTTCTTT
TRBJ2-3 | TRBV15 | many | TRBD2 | CATSRNLAGENTDTQYF | TGTGCCACCAGCAGGAACTTAGCGGGGGAGAACACAGATACGCAGTATTTT
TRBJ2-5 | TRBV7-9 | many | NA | CASSLNSGTQETQYF | TGTGCCAGCAGCTTAAATAGCGGTACTCAAGAGACCCAGTACTTC
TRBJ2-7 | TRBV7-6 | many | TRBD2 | CASSWVSGGPGEQYF | TGTGCCAGCAGCTGGGTTAGCGGGGGGCCGGGGGAGCAGTACTTC
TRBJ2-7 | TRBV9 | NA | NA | CASSAGQGLYEQYF | TGTGCCAGCAGCGCAGGTCAGGGGCTCTACGAGCAGTACTTC
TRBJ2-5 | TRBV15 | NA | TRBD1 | CATSRGDRGYGETQYF | TGTGCCACCAGCAGAGGGGACAGGGGGTACGGTGAGACCCAGTACTTC
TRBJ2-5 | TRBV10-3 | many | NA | CAISEDTYQETQYF | TGTGCCATCAGTGAGGACACGTACCAAGAGACCCAGTACTTC
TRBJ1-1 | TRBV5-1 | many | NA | CASSLGGVNTEAFF | TGCGCCAGCAGCTTGGGGGGGGTGAACACTGAAGCTTTCTTT
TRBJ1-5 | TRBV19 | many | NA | CASSMGANQPQHF | TGTGCCAGTAGTATGGGAGCTAATCAGCCCCAGCATTTT
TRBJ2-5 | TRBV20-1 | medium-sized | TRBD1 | CSARGGTGRVETQYF | TGCAGTGCTAGAGGTGGGACAGGGCGGGTAGAGACCCAGTACTTC